The source of this TCR beta chain is a study of T cells in localized non-small cell lung cancer. Comment on this clone: Its antigen is currently unknown.

The CDR3 consists of 14 residues. Germline CDR1 LNHDA, CDR2 SQIVND (reference sequence). Trimming removed 3 bases at V and 0 bases at J, with 9 bases between. Sequencing used immunoSEQ multiplex PCR; TCRdb keeps in-frame clones, though not all of them. The data show 1,000 or so clones, around 20% seen once. General study findings and limits: Because only a single region of the tumor was sequenced, heterogeneity remains possible.

This TCR was sampled from a woman aged 35 to 70 with stage II lung adenocarcinoma. The V call is TRBV19, the J call TRBJ2-7; perhaps TRBD1 as D (5 bases). The input for sequencing was normal lung tissue next to the tumor, taken before any cancer treatment. CDR3 nucleotide sequence: TGTGCCAGTAGTATCCCAGGGTCCTCCTACGAGCAGTACTTC. Translation gives CASSIPGSSYEQYF.